Each of the 28 T cell receptor beta chains below was sequenced from the same sample in a study of graft-versus-host responses after intestinal transplantation (TCRdb year 2021). The library was built by means of the immunoSEQ multiplex PCR assay. TCRdb limited this immuneACCESS table to in-frame rearrangements with V and J called. A share of clones is missing; checked studies link under half to unresolved V genes, and the rest is unexplained. The table for this sample lists about 86,000 clones; 80% to 85% of them were counted only once. The ten largest clones represent about a sixth of the sample. The intended sense of this specimen's time point label: cells obtained before transplantation from donor or recipient. Their antigen targets remain unknown. The sample was unstimulated CD8+ T cells sorted from spleen or lymph node cells, taken before intestinal transplant. The receptors were sampled from a human donor who received an intestinal transplant.

The genes are TRBV7-9 and TRBJ1-2; D may be TRBD1 (6 bases). Germline CDR1 reads SEHNR; CDR2 reads FQNEAQ (reference sequence). The CDR3 has 14 amino acids. V gave up 5 bases and J gave up 4 bases, with 14 bases separating them. The chain's CDR3 is CASSGGTPPYGYTF. CDR3 coding DNA: TGTGCCAGCAGCGGTGGGACACCCCCCTATGGCTACACCTTC.

This chain joins TRBV4-1 and TRBJ2-1, with 8 bases lining up with TRBD2. V dropped 5 bases and J dropped 7; count of bases not matched to a gene: 13. The CDR3 totals 16 residues. From germline, CDR1 is MGHRA and CDR2 YSYEKL. The CDR3 loop is CASSYLRTSLSNEQFF. The CDR3 region has the DNA TGCGCCAGCAGCTACCTTCGGACTAGCCTATCAAATGAGCAGTTCTTC.

This clone was found a few times. The V and J genes are TRBV5-1 and TRBJ2-3, with D unresolved. The V end was cut by 0 bases, the J end by 1 base, with 6 bases between. In germline, CDR1 is SGHRS, CDR2 YFSETQ. The CDR3 contains 14 residues. The CDR3 here is CASSLGSGTDTQYF. CDR3 coding DNA: TGCGCCAGCAGCTTGGGTTCCGGCACAGATACGCAGTATTTT.

The genes are TRBV5-1 and TRBJ2-7; D possibly matches TRBD1 or TRBD2 (5 bases each). The CDR3 contains 16 residues. CDR1 and CDR2 from the germline V gene are SGHRS and YFSETQ. V dropped 4 bases and J dropped 1 base, with 18 bases sitting between them. CDR3 sequence (DNA): TGCGCCAGCAGCCAGGAACCGCCGGGACGTTCCTACGAGCAGTACTTC. Translation gives CASSQEPPGRSYEQYF.

This rearrangement joins TRBV10-3 to TRBJ1-6; D is possibly TRBD1 (5 bases). Germline CDR1 reads ENHRY; CDR2 reads SYGVKD. Between the trimmed V and J ends, which lost 10 bases and 14 bases, there was a span of 21 bases. The CDR3 loop spans 13 amino acids. CDR3 amino acids: CATSLQEGATLHF. CDR3 nucleotides: TGTGCCACATCTTTGCAGGAAGGGGCAACCCTCCACTTT.

In this sample, this clone turned up a few times. V is TRBV6-6 and J is TRBJ2-2, with a possible D match to TRBD2 (5 bases). The CDR3 spans 11 residues. Germline CDR1 reads MNHNY; CDR2 reads SVGAGI (reference sequence). The V gene lost 11 bases and the J gene lost 6 bases, with 10 bases spanning the gap. The DNA for the CDR3 is TGTGCCGTTGTAGCGTCCGGGGAGCTGTTTTTT. Protein sequence: CAVVASGELFF.

The chain has TRBV27 and TRBJ2-7; TRBD1 is a possible D gene (6 bases). Germline V gene lookup returns CDR1 MNHEY and CDR2 SMNVEV (reference sequence). CDR3 length equals 16 residues. The germline V and J ends were trimmed by 4 bases and 1 base, with 17 bases remaining between them. The CDR3 sequence: CASSSPGATGSYEQYF. The DNA of the CDR3 is TGTGCCAGCAGTTCACCCGGCGCCACAGGGTCCTACGAGCAGTACTTC.

V gene TRBV7-9 combines with J gene TRBJ2-5; D could derive from TRBD1 or TRBD2 (5 bases each). This CDR3 is built from 14 residues. The V end lost 5 bases, the J end lost 0 bases, and 10 bases lay between the germline ends. Germline CDR1 SEHNR, CDR2 FQNEAQ (reference sequence). The DNA of the CDR3 is TGTGCCAGCAGCAACCGGGACGACCAAGAGACCCAGTACTTC. Residues: CASSNRDDQETQYF.

This rearrangement joins TRBV11-1 to TRBJ2-7; 9 nucleotides line up with TRBD2. J was trimmed by 3 bases and V by 1 base; bases with no gene match: 4. This CDR3 contains 15 residues. Germline-derived CDR1 and CDR2 are SGHAT and FQDESV (reference sequence). The CDR3 loop reads CASSLVRGGYYEQYF. The CDR3 DNA follows: TGTGCCAGCAGCTTAGTGCGGGGGGGATACTACGAGCAGTACTTC.

The chain employs TRBV27 and TRBJ2-1; 7 bases agree with TRBD2. Losses at the gene ends were 0 bases for V and 7 bases for J; bases not matched to a gene: 6. Germline V CDR1 and CDR2: MNHEY, SMNVEV (reference sequence). CDR3 size: 15 residues. The DNA of the CDR3 is TGTGCCAGCAGTTTATCCCCACTAGCGTGGAATGAGCAGTTCTTC. Its translation: CASSLSPLAWNEQFF.

The rearrangement links TRBV7-3 to TRBJ1-5; 9 bases match TRBD1. This CDR3 is 17 amino acids long. With V trimmed by 2 bases and J by 5 bases, 10 bases remained unmatched. Germline lookup yields CDR1 SGHTA and CDR2 FQGTGA. In nucleotides, the CDR3 is TGTGCCAGCAGCTTACGGGAGTTGGGACAGGGCTATCAGCCCCAGCATTTT. This encodes CASSLRELGQGYQPQHF.

The V and J genes are TRBV9 and TRBJ2-3, with 8 nucleotides matching TRBD2. The V gene's germline CDR1 is SGDLS and CDR2 YYNGEE. With 3 bases clipped from V and 2 bases from J, the junction kept 5 bases outside the gene matches. The CDR3 length is 15 residues. CDR3 DNA: TGTGCCAGCAGCGGAGAAGGACTAGCCACAGATACGCAGTATTTT. As protein: CASSGEGLATDTQYF.

The J gene is TRBJ2-7, the V gene TRBV7-2; no reliable D call. The CDR3 runs to 11 residues. Deletions cut 2 bases from V and 5 bases from J, with 4 bases between. From germline, CDR1 is SGHTA and CDR2 FQGNSA. In nucleotides, the CDR3 is TGTGCCAGCAGCTTACCTAACGAGCAGTACTTC. Its protein is CASSLPNEQYF.

V usage is TRBV5-4 and J usage is TRBJ2-1, with D possibly TRBD1 on 6 matching bases. This CDR3 comprises 15 residues. In germline, CDR1 is SGHNT, CDR2 YYREEE (reference sequence). Deletions cut 2 bases from V and 7 bases from J, with 16 bases between. The DNA for the CDR3 is TGTGCCAGCAGCTTTCCCCAGGGGTTGAGGAATGAGCAGTTCTTC. Its protein product is CASSFPQGLRNEQFF.

The V and J genes are TRBV6-6 and TRBJ2-5; 9 bases are a match to TRBD2. CDR3 length: 14 amino acids. Per the germline V gene, CDR1 is MNHNY and CDR2 is SVGAGI (reference sequence). V lost 0 bases, J lost 4 bases, and 0 bases stayed unmatched. The CDR3 here is CASSYSSGGETQYF. Written as DNA, the CDR3 is TGTGCCAGCAGTTACTCTAGCGGGGGAGAGACCCAGTACTTC.

The chain couples TRBV2 to TRBJ2-7; 7 positions agree with TRBD1. The germline V gene has CDR1 SNHLY and CDR2 FYNNEI. Trimming removed 7 bases from V and 3 bases from J; junction bases left unmatched: 9. CDR3 length equals 14 residues. CDR3: CASNLGTEFYEQYF. CDR3 DNA: TGTGCCAGCAACCTCGGGACAGAGTTCTACGAGCAGTACTTC.

A note on this clone: This specimen includes other DNA sequences encoding the same CDR3. The rearrangement uses TRBV30 and TRBJ1-5; D is undetermined. Trimming removed 1 base at V and 0 bases at J, with 4 bases between. The CDR3 is 13 residues long. Germline loops: CDR1 GTSNPN, CDR2 SVGIG (reference sequence). The CDR3 protein is CAWSGGSNQPQHF. The CDR3 DNA reads TGTGCCTGGAGTGGGGGTAGCAATCAGCCCCAGCATTTT.

The chain is built from TRBV27 and TRBJ1-4; TRBD1 matches 10 bases. V dropped 1 base and J dropped 10; count of bases not matched to a gene: 6. Germline CDR1 is MNHEY and CDR2 is SMNVEV (reference sequence). The CDR3 contains 15 residues. The CDR3 DNA follows: TGTGCCAGCAGTTTATTGGGACAGGGGAGAGTAAAACTGTTTTTT. This codes for CASSLLGQGRVKLFF.

The V and J genes are TRBV6-4 and TRBJ2-7; TRBD2 matches at 13 bases. Losses at the gene ends were 2 bases for V and 6 bases for J; bases not matched to a gene: 7. The CDR3 runs to 16 residues. Looked up from germline, CDR1 is MRHNA and CDR2 is SNTAGT. CDR3 coding DNA: TGTGCCAGCAGTGACGACGGACTAGCGGGAGATGGCGAGCAGTACTTC. Residues: CASSDDGLAGDGEQYF.

The chain recombines TRBV28 with TRBJ1-3; 9 positions match TRBD1. Trimming at V came to 5 bases and at J to 4 bases, leaving 6 bases not matched to a gene. CDR1 and CDR2 from the germline V gene are MDHEN and SYDVKM. The CDR3 contains 15 residues. This chain's CDR3 is CASSATGGGGNTIYF. In nucleotides, the CDR3 is TGTGCCAGCAGTGCGACAGGGGGTGGAGGAAACACCATATATTTT.

This chain connects TRBV11-2 to TRBJ2-3; D uncertain. There are 12 residues in the CDR3. The V gene's germline CDR1 is SGHAT and CDR2 FQNNGV. V was shortened by 6 bases and J by 6 bases, with 10 bases between the two germline ends. The CDR3 region is CASSLRPDTQYF. The CDR3 nucleotides are TGTGCCAGCAGTTTGAGGCCGGATACGCAGTATTTT.

This clone was seen only a few times. The V call is TRBV10-3, the J call TRBJ1-1; TRBD1 agrees at 8 bases. The V and J ends lost 7 bases and 1 base, in that order; junction bases with no gene match: 5. The CDR3 is made up of 14 amino acids. CDR1 ENHRY and CDR2 SYGVKD come from the germline V gene. CDR3 amino acids: CAITAGGSNTEAFF. The CDR3 bases are TGTGCCATCACGGCAGGGGGCTCGAACACTGAAGCTTTCTTT.

This clone was picked up one time. This chain uses TRBV13 with TRBJ2-7, with 9 bases matching TRBD1. In germline, CDR1 is PRHDT, CDR2 FYEKMQ (reference sequence). The ends lost 5 bases at V and 6 bases at J; junction bases unmatched: 5. This CDR3 has 13 residues. Here the CDR3 reads CASSPTGGLEQYF. For the CDR3, the DNA is TGTGCCAGCAGCCCGACAGGGGGTCTCGAGCAGTACTTC.

For this clone: Other nucleotide sequences from this sample produce the same CDR3. The chain combines TRBV27 with TRBJ1-1; TRBD1 might be the D (6 bases). CDR3 size: 18 residues. Looked up from germline, CDR1 is MNHEY and CDR2 is SMNVEV (reference sequence). Deletions cut 1 base from V and 6 bases from J, with 24 bases between. CDR3 in DNA: TGTGCCAGCAGTTTATATATAGGGGGTGAGGGGGAGGGCGCTGAAGCTTTCTTT. Protein sequence: CASSLYIGGEGEGAEAFF.

This chain joins TRBV6-1 and TRBJ1-5; no clear D gene. The CDR3 has 12 residues. V dropped 3 bases and J dropped 6 bases, with 6 bases sitting between them. CDR1 MNHNS and CDR2 SASEGT come from the germline V gene. CDR3 sequence (DNA): TGTGCCAGCAGTGAGTGGAGTCAGCCCCAGCATTTT. This sequence encodes CASSEWSQPQHF.

As concerns this clone: Additional DNA sequences in this sample encode the identical CDR3. V usage is TRBV5-4 and J usage is TRBJ2-7, with a possible D match to TRBD2 (6 bases). The germline V gene encodes CDR1 SGHNT and CDR2 YYREEE (reference sequence). This CDR3 has 13 residues. The ends were cut back, 9 bases at V and 1 base at J, with 14 bases in the middle. CDR3 sequence reads: CATSGGTSYEQYF. CDR3 bases: TGTGCCACCTCGGGTGGGACTTCCTACGAGCAGTACTTC.

The chain joins TRBV10-3 to TRBJ2-3, with 12 bases identical to TRBD2. Germline CDR1 is ENHRY and CDR2 is SYGVKD. The CDR3 runs 15 residues. After removal of 5 bases from V and 5 bases from J, the junction contained 5 bases not matched to a gene. CDR3 nucleotide sequence: TGTGCCATCAGTCTAGCGGGAGGGCCCGGAGATACGCAGTATTTT. This gives the protein CAISLAGGPGDTQYF.

This clone was recorded once. The chain has TRBV14 and TRBJ2-1; D gene ambiguous. The CDR3 runs 12 residues. V was trimmed by 5 bases and J by 4 bases, leaving 6 bases between them. Germline values: CDR1 SGHDN, CDR2 FVKESK. The CDR3 loop is CASSSLYNEQFF. Here the CDR3 DNA reads TGTGCCAGCAGCTCCCTTTACAATGAGCAGTTCTTC.